The rows below give T cell receptor beta chains drawn from one sample of a study of yellow fever vaccine responses in identical twins. In TCRdb, the RT-PCR reads were re-called with MiXCR into one record per CDR3 protein. The data hold fewer than 5,000 distinct CDR3 sequences, with around 92% observed a single time. Sequenced material: T cells from blood (PBMCs), unsorted or a sorted subset (not recorded which), taken before or after yellow fever vaccination (not recorded which). These receptor sequences come from a woman under 30 who received the yellow fever vaccine. Each CDR3 is given with its conserved first and last residue. A D gene is named only where the DNA matches it firmly. Part of the rows lack a size; the others show once, few, many or a class for expanded clones.

TGTGCCAGCAGCCCCGGACAGAGATTCTACGAGCAGTACTTC	CASSPGQRFYEQYF	-	-	TRBV11-3	TRBJ2-7
TGTGCCAGCAGTTTAGATCCGGGGGGAGGACAGCCCCAGCATTTT	CASSLDPGGGQPQHF	-	-	TRBV12-3/TRBV12-4	TRBJ1-5
TGTGCCATCAGTGTAGCGGTCGTAGAGACCCAGTACTTC	CAISVAVVETQYF	-	-	TRBV10-3	TRBJ2-5
TGCAGCGTTGAATTAGCAGGGTCCGGCAAGGAGCAGTACTTC	CSVELAGSGKEQYF	-	-	TRBV29-1	TRBJ2-7
TGTGCCAGCAGCGGACAGTGGGGCCAGAACACTGAAGCTTTCTTT	CASSGQWGQNTEAFF	-	-	TRBV9	TRBJ1-1
TGTGCCAGCAGTCAGAGGACAGGGGGCGTAATGAGGGAGCAGTACTTC	CASSQRTGGVMREQYF	TRBD1	-	TRBV28	TRBJ2-7
TGTGCCAGCAGTTTAACTAGCGGGGGGCCGATCTCGGAGACCCAGTACTTC	CASSLTSGGPISETQYF	TRBD2	-	TRBV12-3/TRBV12-4	TRBJ2-5
TGTGCCAGCACTCCTCCGGGCAAAAGGGAGACCCAGTACTTC	CASTPPGKRETQYF	-	-	TRBV12-3/TRBV12-4	TRBJ2-5
TGCAGCGTTGAAGTACCTAGCGGGGTTTGGGATACGCAGTATTTT	CSVEVPSGVWDTQYF	TRBD2	-	TRBV29-1	TRBJ2-3
TGTGCCAGCAGTACGGGGACAGATAGCAATCAGCCCCAGCATTTT	CASSTGTDSNQPQHF	TRBD1	-	TRBV6-1	TRBJ1-5
TGCGCCAGCAGCCCAGGAGGTCTAGTTCTGAACACTGAAGCTTTCTTT	CASSPGGLVLNTEAFF	-	-	TRBV4-1	TRBJ1-1
TGCAGCGTTGAAGAGGGACCGTACGAGCAGTACTTC	CSVEEGPYEQYF	-	-	TRBV29-1	TRBJ2-7
TGTGCCAGCAGTCCCCGGGACCAGACCTACGAGCAGTACTTC	CASSPRDQTYEQYF	-	-	TRBV27	TRBJ2-7
TGTGCCAGCAGAACCGGGCCGGGCAATACGCAGTATTTT	CASRTGPGNTQYF	-	-	TRBV7-3	TRBJ2-3
TGTGCCAGCAGCTTGGCAGAGGACGGGGCCTACGAGCAGTACTTC	CASSLAEDGAYEQYF	-	once	TRBV5-4	TRBJ2-7
TGTGCCAGCAGCCAGGTACAGGGTAGGCCTGAAGCTTTCTTT	CASSQVQGRPEAFF	-	-	TRBV3-1	TRBJ1-1
TGTGCCAGCAGGGGGACTTCGGCAGTTGAGAATATCTATGGCTACACCTTC	CASRGTSAVENIYGYTF	-	-	TRBV6-1	TRBJ1-2
TGTGCCAGCAGTGGGACAGGGAGGACACGAGAGACCCAGTACTTC	CASSGTGRTRETQYF	TRBD1	-	TRBV6-1	TRBJ2-5
TGCAGCGTTGTAAGGACTGACGGGGGCTACACCTTC	CSVVRTDGGYTF	-	-	TRBV29-1	TRBJ1-2
TGTGCCAGCAGTTACTCTGGGACAGGTAGCAATGAGCAGTTCTTC	CASSYSGTGSNEQFF	TRBD1	-	TRBV6-2/TRBV6-3	TRBJ2-1
TGTGCCAGCAGCTTATCTAGTACCAACTACGAGCAGTACTTC	CASSLSSTNYEQYF	-	-	TRBV13	TRBJ2-7
TGTGCCAGCTCACCAGGGGGGAGTTCCTACAATGAGCAGTTCTTC	CASSPGGSSYNEQFF	-	-	TRBV18	TRBJ2-1
TGTGCCACCAGCAGCCTTGGCGGCGGGGGGTATGCAGATACGCAGTATTTT	CATSSLGGGGYADTQYF	TRBD2	-	TRBV15	TRBJ2-3
TGTGCCAGCAGCTTGGGGCTGGGGGCGGATAATTCACCCCTCCACTTT	CASSLGLGADNSPLHF	-	-	TRBV11-1	TRBJ1-6
TGTGCCAGCAGTTTAGGCAGTTACAATGAGCAGTTCTTC	CASSLGSYNEQFF	-	-	TRBV28	TRBJ2-1
TGTGCCAGCACCCACTCCCCGGGACAGGGGAGTGGGGCCAACGTCCTGACTTTC	CASTHSPGQGSGANVLTF	TRBD1	-	TRBV3-1	TRBJ2-6
TGCAGCGTTGAATTCAGGCAGGGAGCTTTCTTT	CSVEFRQGAFF	-	-	TRBV29-1	TRBJ1-1
TGTGCCAGCAGTTCTTCAGGGTATCACCACGAGCAGTACTTC	CASSSSGYHHEQYF	-	-	TRBV6-9	TRBJ2-7
TGCGCCAGCAGCCAAGCGGACCTCTACAATGAGCAGTTCTTC	CASSQADLYNEQFF	-	-	TRBV4-1	TRBJ2-1
TGCGCCAGAAAAACCCAGGGGCCGCCAGTCACAGATACGCAGTATTTT	CARKTQGPPVTDTQYF	-	-	TRBV10-1	TRBJ2-3
TGTGCCAGTACCCCCGGGACAGGATCCTACGAGCAGTACTTC	CASTPGTGSYEQYF	TRBD1	-	TRBV19	TRBJ2-7
TGTGCCAGCAGCTTACTCGCGGCTAGCACAGATACGCAGTATTTT	CASSLLAASTDTQYF	-	-	TRBV11-2	TRBJ2-3
TGCAGCGTCCCTGGTGGGACAGGGACGATCCAGCGAACAGATACGCAGTATTTT	CSVPGGTGTIQRTDTQYF	TRBD1	-	TRBV29-1	TRBJ2-3
TGTGCCAGCAGCCCATCCGGGACGCTTAATGAGCAGTTCTTC	CASSPSGTLNEQFF	-	-	TRBV7-2	TRBJ2-1
TGTGCCAGCAGCTTTACCGGACTAGCGGGAGGGCCCCAAGAGACCCAGTACTTC	CASSFTGLAGGPQETQYF	TRBD2	-	TRBV11-3	TRBJ2-5
TGCAGCGTTGGGACTAGCGGGAGCGATGAGCAGTTCTTC	CSVGTSGSDEQFF	TRBD2	-	TRBV29-1	TRBJ2-1
TGTGCCAGCAGCTTGGGCGGGGGTTCTCTCGAGCAGTACTTC	CASSLGGGSLEQYF	TRBD2	-	TRBV5-4	TRBJ2-7
TGTGCCAGCAGCTTGGGACAGGGGGCCGCCGGGGAGCTGTTTTTT	CASSLGQGAAGELFF	TRBD1	-	TRBV7-3	TRBJ2-2
TGTGCCAGCAGCTTAACTCCTAGCGGTGAGCAGTACTTC	CASSLTPSGEQYF	TRBD2	-	TRBV7-2	TRBJ2-7
TGTGCCACGGAGAACGGCGCGGGGGAGACCCAGTACTTC	CATENGAGETQYF	-	-	TRBV15	TRBJ2-5
TGCGCCAGCAGTGACCGAGTGCCTAGCTCCTACAATGAGCAGTTCTTC	CASSDRVPSSYNEQFF	-	-	TRBV10-1	TRBJ2-1